This is a list of T cell receptor beta chains from one sample in a study of blood T cell repertoires in COVID-19. TCRdb's table, derived via immunoSEQ multiplex PCR, lists solely in-frame clones and lacks some. This table holds roughly 140,000 clones, 65% to 90% found once. The specimen was peripheral blood. The source is a man in his sixties with active or convalescent COVID-19. Both conserved end residues are part of each CDR3. The D gene is left open where the match is weak. Only part of the rows carry a size: once, few, many, or a class if the clone is expanded.

J	V	size	D	CDR3	DNA
TRBJ2-1	TRBV19	-	-	CASSARTVTLRSSYNEQFF	TGTGCCAGTAGTGCCAGGACAGTTACTCTCCGGAGCTCCTACAATGAGCAGTTCTTC
TRBJ2-3	TRBV6-5	-	-	CASRISGFTDTQYF	TGTGCCAGCAGAATTAGCGGATTCACAGATACGCAGTATTTT
TRBJ2-7	TRBV4-3	-	TRBD2	CASSQDLLSGGLYEQYF	TGCGCCAGCAGCCAAGATCTTTTGAGCGGGGGCCTATACGAGCAGTACTTC
TRBJ1-2	TRBV2	-	-	CASSPVGPRDGYTF	TGTGCCAGCAGTCCCGTGGGCCCGCGAGATGGCTACACCTTC
TRBJ1-2	TRBV2	-	-	CASSERRQGSGYTF	TGTGCCAGCAGTGAAAGAAGGCAGGGCAGCGGCTACACCTTC
TRBJ2-1	TRBV7-6	once	-	CASISPAGNYNEQFF	TGTGCCAGCATTTCCCCGGCAGGGAATTACAATGAGCAGTTCTTC
TRBJ2-3	TRBV10-1	-	-	CASSNLDTQYF	TGCGCCAGCAGCAACTTAGATACGCAGTATTTT
TRBJ1-6	TRBV5-1	-	TRBD1	CASSTGQESSYNSPLHF	TGCGCCAGCAGCACCGGACAGGAGAGCTCCTATAATTCACCCCTCCACTTT
TRBJ1-1	TRBV6-2/TRBV6-3	-	-	CASSYSWGGEAFF	TGTGCCAGCAGTTACTCCTGGGGGGGAGAAGCTTTCTTT
TRBJ1-4	TRBV9	once	-	CASSVFGGRTNEKLFF	TGTGCCAGCAGCGTATTCGGGGGGAGGACTAATGAAAAACTGTTTTTT
TRBJ1-4	TRBV12-5	few	-	CASGYSAGQTNEKLFF	TGTGCTAGTGGTTACTCCGCGGGTCAAACTAATGAAAAACTGTTTTTT
TRBJ2-7	TRBV4-1	-	-	CASSQAFGQTYEQYF	TGCGCCAGCAGCCAAGCCTTTGGACAGACCTACGAGCAGTACTTC
TRBJ2-3	TRBV12-3/TRBV12-4	-	-	CASRSSPTDTQYF	TGTGCCAGCAGATCGTCTCCGACAGATACGCAGTATTTT
TRBJ1-2	TRBV30	-	TRBD1	CAWSGQGYSGYTF	TGTGCCTGGAGTGGACAGGGATACAGCGGCTACACCTTC
TRBJ2-3	TRBV7-8	-	-	CASSLAQFTDTQYF	TGTGCCAGCAGCTTAGCACAGTTCACAGATACGCAGTATTTT
TRBJ2-2	TRBV25-1	once	TRBD1	CASQKGQGAGELFF	TGTGCCAGCCAAAAGGGACAGGGTGCCGGGGAGCTGTTTTTT
TRBJ2-5	TRBV6-2/TRBV6-3	once	TRBD2	CASSGGLASETQYF	TGTGCCAGCAGTGGAGGACTAGCGTCGGAGACCCAGTACTTC
TRBJ2-1	TRBV9	-	TRBD2	CASSVSGRSYNEQFF	TGTGCCAGCAGCGTTAGCGGGAGGTCCTACAATGAGCAGTTCTTC
TRBJ2-2	TRBV24-1	-	-	CATSAWEAGELFF	TGTGCCACCAGTGCCTGGGAGGCCGGGGAGCTGTTTTTT
TRBJ1-3	TRBV4-3	-	-	CASSQEKKQLTGNTIYF	TGCGCCAGCAGCCAAGAAAAAAAACAGCTAACTGGAAACACCATATATTTT
TRBJ2-2	TRBV7-2	-	-	CASSLDLAGALFGTGELFF	TGTGCCAGCAGCTTAGATCTCGCGGGGGCCCTATTCGGCACCGGGGAGCTGTTTTTT
TRBJ1-5	TRBV24-1	-	-	CATSAGRRGNQPQHF	TGTGCCACCAGTGCGGGCAGGAGGGGAAATCAGCCCCAGCATTTT
TRBJ1-6	TRBV11-3	-	-	CASSLDRNSPLHF	TGTGCCAGCAGCTTAGACCGGAATTCACCCCTCCACTTT
TRBJ1-2	TRBV18	once	-	CASSPDRNYGYTF	TGTGCCAGCTCACCGGACAGAAACTATGGCTACACCTTC
TRBJ1-4	TRBV18	-	-	CASSPPSGVDEKLFF	TGTGCCAGCTCACCACCCTCGGGGGTGGATGAAAAACTGTTTTTT
TRBJ2-5	TRBV5-1	-	-	CASSWGQLQETQYF	TGCGCCAGCAGCTGGGGGCAGCTACAAGAGACCCAGTACTTC
TRBJ1-6	TRBV9	-	TRBD1	CASSEWTGDGNSPLHF	TGTGCCAGCAGCGAGTGGACAGGGGACGGAAATTCACCCCTCCACTTT